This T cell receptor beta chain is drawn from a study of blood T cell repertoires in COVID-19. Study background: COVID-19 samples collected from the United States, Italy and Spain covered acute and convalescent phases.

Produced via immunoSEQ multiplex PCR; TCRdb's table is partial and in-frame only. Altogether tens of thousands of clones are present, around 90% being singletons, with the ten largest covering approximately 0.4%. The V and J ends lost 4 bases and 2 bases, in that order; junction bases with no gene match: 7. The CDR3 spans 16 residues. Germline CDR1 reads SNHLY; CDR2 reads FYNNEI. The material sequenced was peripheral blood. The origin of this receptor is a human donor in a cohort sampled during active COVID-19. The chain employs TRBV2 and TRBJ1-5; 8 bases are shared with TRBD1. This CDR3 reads CASSGGVDRGNQPQHF. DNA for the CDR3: TGTGCCAGCAGTGGGGGGGTGGACAGGGGCAATCAGCCCCAGCATTTT.